The 9 T cell receptor beta chains in this list originate from one sample, sequenced in a study of T cell repertoires in cytomegalovirus infection. These receptors have no known antigen. Using its own MiXCR run on the reads, TCRdb lists one record per CDR3 protein. The sample carries under 70,000 distinct CDR3 sequences, roughly 34% recorded once. Material: PBMCs, sequenced either directly or after in vitro stimulation (not recorded which). Receptors originate from a human donor in good health (CMV status not recorded). Some clones in this sample may be carry-over from other donors' samples.

The chain has TRBV28 and TRBJ2-3, with D unclear. The CDR3 contains 14 residues. Germline CDR1 reads MDHEN; CDR2 reads SYDVKM. Trimming removed 6 bases from V and 6 bases from J, with 16 bases in between. CDR3 region: CASSRPWVVDTQYF. Here the CDR3 DNA reads TGTGCCAGCAGCCGACCATGGGTTGTCGATACGCAGTATTTT.

V usage is TRBV6-2 or TRBV6-3 and J usage is TRBJ2-6; the D is unclear. CDR3 size: 16 residues. The germline gives CDR1 MNHEY, CDR2 SVGEGT. The ends were cut back, 10 bases at V and 0 bases at J, with 16 bases in the middle. The CDR3: CATLGTNFSGANVLTF. The CDR3 coding sequence is TGTGCCACTCTGGGCACAAACTTCTCTGGGGCCAACGTCCTGACTTTC.

CDR3 amino acids: CATRHTGVPSPLHF. The CDR3 DNA is TGTGCCACCAGACACACAGGGGTTCCTTCACCCCTCCACTTT. The V gene is TRBV24-1, the J gene TRBJ1-6; 7 nucleotides agree with TRBD1. Germline V lookup: CDR1 KGHDR, CDR2 SFDVKD. V lost 7 bases to trimming and J lost 9 bases; unmatched junction nucleotides: 8. The CDR3 runs 14 residues.

V is TRBV28 and J is TRBJ2-5; TRBD2 agrees at 9 bases. V lost 1 base and J lost 2; bases outside the gene matches: 8. This CDR3 contains 17 residues. Per the germline V gene, CDR1 is MDHEN and CDR2 is SYDVKM. The CDR3 DNA is TGTGCCAGCAGTTTATTATGGAGCGGGGGGACACAAGAGACCCAGTACTTC. This translates into CASSLLWSGGTQETQYF.

The table lists this clonotype with a few counts. The rearrangement links TRBV4-3 to TRBJ2-1; D is uncertain. Trimming took 2 bases from V and 8 from J, leaving 10 bases between them. In germline, CDR1 is LGHNA, CDR2 YSLEER. The CDR3 length is 13 residues. CDR3 sequence: CASSQSSGDEQFF. As DNA, the CDR3 is TGCGCCAGCAGCCAAAGTTCTGGCGATGAGCAGTTCTTC.

The chain combines TRBV4-3 with TRBJ2-1, with 13 bases matching TRBD2. J lost 8 bases, V lost 2 bases, and 6 bases had no gene match. Germline-derived CDR1 and CDR2 are LGHNA and YSLEER. The CDR3 extends over 16 amino acids. DNA for the CDR3: TGCGCCAGCAGCCAACCCGGGACTAGCGGGATCCATGAGCAGTTCTTC. It translates to CASSQPGTSGIHEQFF.

The chain employs TRBV18 and TRBJ1-1; D might be TRBD1 (5 bases). CDR3 length equals 14 residues. In germline, CDR1 is KGHSH, CDR2 LQKENI. Trimming removed 2 bases from V and 1 base from J, with 8 bases in between. CDR3 sequence: CASSPVTGNTEAFF. CDR3 nucleotide sequence: TGTGCCAGCTCACCAGTCACAGGGAACACTGAAGCTTTCTTT.

The chain combines TRBV20-1 with TRBJ2-1; no firm D call. The CDR3 totals 15 residues. From germline, CDR1 is DFQATT and CDR2 SNEGSKA (reference sequence). Trimming shortened V by 1 base and J by 0 bases, and 10 bases separated the two germline ends. The CDR3, as DNA: TGCAGTGCTAGAGGCCAACAGAGCTCCTACAATGAGCAGTTCTTC. Encoded protein: CSARGQQSSYNEQFF.

This clonotype has a single count. V and J are TRBV6-2 or TRBV6-3 and TRBJ1-2, with TRBD1 matching 8 bases. Germline V CDR1 and CDR2: MNHEY, SVGEGT. This CDR3 has 13 amino acids. V shed 6 bases, J shed 6 bases, and the junction held 6 bases outside the gene matches. CDR3 sequence: CASRLTGADGYTF. CDR3 sequence (DNA): TGTGCCAGCAGGCTGACAGGGGCTGATGGCTACACCTTC.